These 13 T cell receptor beta chains were sequenced from one sample in a study of blood T cells in healthy people across ages. Alongside a J-beta primer mix, a sample-barcoded 5' primer served in a second PCR lasting roughly 6 to 11 cycles. A single record per CDR3 protein comes from TCRdb applying MiXCR to the 5' RACE reads. Of 700,000 or so distinct CDR3 sequences in the sample, around 38% are singletons; the top ten hold about 30%. The specimen was blood. The receptor source for this set is a man aged 80 or over in good health.

V and J are TRBV7-3 and TRBJ1-4; no clear D. Germline V gene data show CDR1 as SGHTA and CDR2 as FQGTGA. Trimming pared 2 bases from V and 7 bases from J, leaving 23 bases between. The CDR3 is 18 residues long. The CDR3 loop is CASSLPARAGLLFEKLFF. DNA for the CDR3: TGTGCCAGCAGCTTACCAGCTAGGGCTGGTCTCTTGTTTGAAAAACTGTTTTTT.

This clonotype showed up just a few times. V and J are TRBV6-5 and TRBJ2-7; D perhaps matches TRBD1 (6 bases). The germline V gene has CDR1 MNHEY and CDR2 SVGAGI. V was clipped by 6 bases and J by 7 bases, with 16 bases between them. The CDR3 sequence is 13 residues long. The CDR3 nucleotides read TGTGCCAGCAGAGCTGGACAGCCCTCTGAGCAGTACTTC. It specifies CASRAGQPSEQYF.

The V call is TRBV5-5, the J call TRBJ1-2, with unresolved D. Per the germline V gene, CDR1 is SGHKS and CDR2 is YYEKEE (reference sequence). The CDR3 runs to 13 residues. Trimming left V 4 bases short and J 0 bases short, with 7 bases between. Here the CDR3 DNA reads TGTGCCAGCAGCGCCCATCCTAACTATGGCTACACCTTC. Residues: CASSAHPNYGYTF.

This clonotype has only a few counts. The rearrangement uses TRBV3-1 and TRBJ2-5; 16 bases fit TRBD2. The V gene end was trimmed by 5 bases and the J gene end by 5 bases; junction bases not matched to a gene: 11. The CDR3 consists of 18 residues. Per the germline V gene, CDR1 is LGHDT and CDR2 is YNNKEL (reference sequence). CDR3 sequence: CASSKPGLAGGAGETQYF. In nucleotides, the CDR3 is TGTGCCAGCAGCAAACCGGGACTAGCGGGGGGGGCTGGCGAGACCCAGTACTTC.

This rearrangement joins TRBV4-3 to TRBJ2-1, with D possibly being TRBD1 (6 bases). Trimming took 0 bases from V and 4 from J, leaving 10 bases between them. This CDR3 region has 15 residues. In germline, CDR1 is LGHNA, CDR2 YSLEER. CDR3 sequence reads: CASSQEQGTYNEQFF. CDR3 coding DNA: TGCGCCAGCAGCCAAGAACAGGGAACATACAATGAGCAGTTCTTC.

The chain recombines TRBV5-1 with TRBJ1-6; D remains unclear. The length of the CDR3 is 16 residues. CDR1 and CDR2 (germline): SGHRS, YFSETQ. V was shortened by 1 base and J by 0 bases, with 8 bases between the two germline ends. CDR3 sequence: CASSLTGFSYNSPLHF. In nucleotides, the CDR3 is TGCGCCAGCAGCTTGACGGGGTTCTCCTATAATTCACCCCTCCACTTT. Filled out from reference TRBV5-1 and TRBJ1-6, the complete variable domain reads KAGVTQTPRYLIKTRGQQVTLSCSPISGHRSVSWYQQTPGQGLQFLFEYFSETQRNKGNFPGRFSGRQFSNSRSEMNVSTLELGDSALYLCASSLTGFSYNSPLHFGNGTRLTVT.

This clonotype was picked up a small number of times. This rearrangement joins TRBV20-1 to TRBJ1-2, with TRBD1 as a possible D gene (6 bases). Per the germline V gene, CDR1 is DFQATT and CDR2 is SNEGSKA (reference sequence). Trimming shortened V by 3 bases and J by 8 bases, and 16 bases separated the two germline ends. The CDR3 spans 13 residues. The CDR3 DNA sequence: TGCAGTGCTAGTAAATGGGGGGCGGAGGGCTACACCTTC. Residues: CSASKWGAEGYTF.

V gene TRBV15 combines with J gene TRBJ2-5; a possible D gene is TRBD1 (5 bases). The DNA end is a closer match to TRBJ2-7, so the J assignment may be wrong. CDR3 length: 14 amino acids. Per germline, CDR1 LNHNV and CDR2 YYDKDF (reference sequence). CDR3 coding DNA: TGTGCCACCAGCAGACAGGGTAGTCGCTACGAGCAGTACTTC. Residues: CATSRQGSRYEQYF.

This clonotype was counted ten times or more. This chain links TRBV7-2 with TRBJ2-5, with D maybe TRBD2 (7 bases). Germline V lookup: CDR1 SGHTA, CDR2 FQGNSA. The CDR3 runs to 14 residues. Trimming pared 5 bases from V and 4 bases from J, leaving 14 bases between. CDR3 DNA: TGTGCCAGCAGCGGGGGGGCTAGAGGAGAGACCCAGTACTTC. It codes for CASSGGARGETQYF.

The gene calls are TRBV28 and TRBJ2-1, with D perhaps matching TRBD2 (6 bases). V dropped 4 bases and J dropped 2 bases, with 21 bases sitting between them. Germline V gene lookup returns CDR1 MDHEN and CDR2 SYDVKM. This CDR3 is 18 amino acids long. This CDR3 reads CASSSTGTFTLTYNEQFF. DNA for the CDR3: TGTGCCAGCAGTTCAACCGGGACTTTCACTCTTACCTACAATGAGCAGTTCTTC. The full variable domain, its missing parts supplied by reference TRBV28 and TRBJ2-1, is DVKVTQSSRYLVKRTGEKVFLECVQDMDHENMFWYRQDPGLGLRLIYFSYDVKMKEKGDIPEGYSVSREKKERFSLILESASTNQTSMYLCASSSTGTFTLTYNEQFFGPGTRLTVL.

The CDR3 spells CASSQDTGTKETQYF. DNA of the CDR3: TGTGCCAGCAGCCAAGATACAGGGACTAAAGAGACCCAGTACTTC. The rearrangement links TRBV14 to TRBJ2-5; possible D gene TRBD2, 7 bases. This CDR3 is built from 15 residues. CDR1 is SGHDN and CDR2 is FVKESK in the germline V gene. V lost 0 bases and J lost 3, with 11 bases in between.

The chain employs TRBV7-3 and TRBJ2-2, with D uncertain. From germline, CDR1 is SGHTA and CDR2 FQGTGA. The CDR3 is 15 amino acids. Trimming removed 5 bases from V and 7 bases from J, with 17 bases in between. The CDR3 region is CASSPAFLGGGELFF. For the CDR3, the DNA is TGTGCCAGCAGCCCCGCTTTTCTGGGCGGCGGGGAGCTGTTTTTT. Together with reference TRBV7-3 and TRBJ2-2, the CDR3 gives the full variable domain: GAGVSQTPSNKVTEKGKYVELRCDPISGHTALYWYRQSLGQGPEFLIYFQGTGAADDSGLPNDRFFAVRPEGSVSTLKIQRTERGDSAVYLCASSPAFLGGGELFFGEGSRLTVL.

This chain connects TRBV6-6 to TRBJ2-1, with TRBD2 matching over 11 bases. The germline V gene encodes CDR1 MNHNY and CDR2 SVGAGI (reference sequence). The V segment lost 5 bases and the J segment 0 bases; nucleotides outside the gene matches: 6. This CDR3 is built from 17 residues. The chain's CDR3 is CASSHRLAGSSYNEQFF. In nucleotides, the CDR3 is TGTGCCAGCAGTCACCGACTAGCGGGATCCTCCTACAATGAGCAGTTCTTC.